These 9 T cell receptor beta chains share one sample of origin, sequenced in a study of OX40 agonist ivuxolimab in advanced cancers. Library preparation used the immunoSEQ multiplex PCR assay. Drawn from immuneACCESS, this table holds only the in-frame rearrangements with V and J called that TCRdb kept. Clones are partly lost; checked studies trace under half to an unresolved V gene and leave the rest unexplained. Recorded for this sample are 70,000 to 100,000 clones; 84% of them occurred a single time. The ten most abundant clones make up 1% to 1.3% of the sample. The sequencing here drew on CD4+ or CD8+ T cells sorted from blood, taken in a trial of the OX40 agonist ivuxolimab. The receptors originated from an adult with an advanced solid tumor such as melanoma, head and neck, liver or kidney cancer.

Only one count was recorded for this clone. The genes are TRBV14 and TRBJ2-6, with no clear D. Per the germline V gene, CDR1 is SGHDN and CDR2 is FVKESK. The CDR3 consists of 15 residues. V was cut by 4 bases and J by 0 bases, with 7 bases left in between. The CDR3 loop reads CASSPRISGANVLTF. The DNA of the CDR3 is TGTGCCAGCAGCCCCCGGATCTCTGGGGCCAACGTCCTGACTTTC.

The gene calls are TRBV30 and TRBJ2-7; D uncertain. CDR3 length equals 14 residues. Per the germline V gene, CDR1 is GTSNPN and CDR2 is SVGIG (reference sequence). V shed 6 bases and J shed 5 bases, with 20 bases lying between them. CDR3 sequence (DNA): TGTGCCTGTGCGCGTGGTGGGTTCAACGACGAGCAGTACTTC. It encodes CACARGGFNDEQYF. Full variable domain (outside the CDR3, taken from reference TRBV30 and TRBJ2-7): SQTIHQWPATLVQPVGSPLSLECTVEGTSNPNLYWYRQAAGRGLQLLFYSVGIGQISSEVPQNLSASRPQDRQFILSSKKLLLSDSGFYLCACARGGFNDEQYFGPGTRLTVT.

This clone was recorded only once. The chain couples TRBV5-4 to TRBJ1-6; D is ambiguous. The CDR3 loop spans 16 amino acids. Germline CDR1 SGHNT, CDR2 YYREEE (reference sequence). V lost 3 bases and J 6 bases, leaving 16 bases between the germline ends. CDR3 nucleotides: TGTGCCAGCAGCTCGGACGGAACATCGACTAATTCACCCCTCCACTTT. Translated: CASSSDGTSTNSPLHF.

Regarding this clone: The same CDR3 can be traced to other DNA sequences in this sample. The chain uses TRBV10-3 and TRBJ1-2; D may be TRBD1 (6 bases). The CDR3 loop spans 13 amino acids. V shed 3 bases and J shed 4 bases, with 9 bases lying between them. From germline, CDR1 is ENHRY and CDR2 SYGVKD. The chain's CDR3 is CAISEGGTYGYTF. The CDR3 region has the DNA TGTGCCATCAGTGAAGGGGGGACCTATGGCTACACCTTC.

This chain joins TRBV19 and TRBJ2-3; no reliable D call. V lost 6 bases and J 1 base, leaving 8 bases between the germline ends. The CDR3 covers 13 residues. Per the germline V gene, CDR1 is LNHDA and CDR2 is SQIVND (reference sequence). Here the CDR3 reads CASRTPGTDTQYF. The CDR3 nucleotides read TGTGCCAGTAGAACCCCAGGCACAGATACGCAGTATTTT. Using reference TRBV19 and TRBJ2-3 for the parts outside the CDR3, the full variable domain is DGGITQSPKYLFRKEGQNVTLSCEQNLNHDAMYWYRQDPGQGLRLIYYSQIVNDFQKGDIAEGYSVSREKKESFPLTVTSAQKNPTAFYLCASRTPGTDTQYFGPGTRLTVL.

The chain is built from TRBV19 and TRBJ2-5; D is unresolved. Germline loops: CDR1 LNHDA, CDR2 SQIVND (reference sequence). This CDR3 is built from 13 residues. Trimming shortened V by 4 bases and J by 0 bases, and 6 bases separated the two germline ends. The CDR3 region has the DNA TGTGCCAGTAGTAGGGCAGACCAAGAGACCCAGTACTTC. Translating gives CASSRADQETQYF.

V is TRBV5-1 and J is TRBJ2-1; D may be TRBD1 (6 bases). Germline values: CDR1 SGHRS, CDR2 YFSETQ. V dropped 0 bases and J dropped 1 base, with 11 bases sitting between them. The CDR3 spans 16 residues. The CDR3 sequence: CASSLAGQGSYNEQFF. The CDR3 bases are TGCGCCAGCAGCTTGGCTGGGCAGGGGTCCTACAATGAGCAGTTCTTC.

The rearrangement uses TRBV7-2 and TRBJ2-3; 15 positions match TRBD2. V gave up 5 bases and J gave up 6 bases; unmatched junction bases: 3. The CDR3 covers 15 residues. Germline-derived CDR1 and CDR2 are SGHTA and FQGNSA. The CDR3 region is CASSGLAGGEDTQYF. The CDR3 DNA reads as TGTGCCAGCAGCGGACTAGCGGGGGGGGAGGATACGCAGTATTTT.

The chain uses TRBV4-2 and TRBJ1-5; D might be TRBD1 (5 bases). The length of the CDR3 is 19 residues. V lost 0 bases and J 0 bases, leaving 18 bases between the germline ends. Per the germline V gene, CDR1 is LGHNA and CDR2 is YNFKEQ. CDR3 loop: CASSQDPQWGKHSNQPQHF. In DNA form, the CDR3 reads TGTGCCAGCAGCCAAGACCCCCAATGGGGCAAACATAGCAATCAGCCCCAGCATTTT.